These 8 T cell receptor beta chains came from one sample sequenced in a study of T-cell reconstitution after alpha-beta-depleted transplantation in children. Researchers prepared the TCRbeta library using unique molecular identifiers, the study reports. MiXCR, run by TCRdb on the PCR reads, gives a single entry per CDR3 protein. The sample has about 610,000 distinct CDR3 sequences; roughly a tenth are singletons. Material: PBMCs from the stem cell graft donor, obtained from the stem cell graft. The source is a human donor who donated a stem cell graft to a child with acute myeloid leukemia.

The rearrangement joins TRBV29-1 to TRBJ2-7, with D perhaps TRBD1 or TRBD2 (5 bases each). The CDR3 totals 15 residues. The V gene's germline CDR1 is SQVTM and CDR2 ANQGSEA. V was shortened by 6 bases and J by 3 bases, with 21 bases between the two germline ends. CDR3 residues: CSVAGTDIVSYEQYF. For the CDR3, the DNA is TGCAGCGTCGCCGGGACCGACATCGTGAGCTACGAGCAGTACTTC.

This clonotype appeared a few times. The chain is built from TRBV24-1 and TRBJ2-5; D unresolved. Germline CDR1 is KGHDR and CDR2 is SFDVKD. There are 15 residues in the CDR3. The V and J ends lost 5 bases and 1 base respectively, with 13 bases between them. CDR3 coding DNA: TGTGCCACCAGTGTTCCGGACCGTTTCCAAGAGACCCAGTACTTC. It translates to CATSVPDRFQETQYF.

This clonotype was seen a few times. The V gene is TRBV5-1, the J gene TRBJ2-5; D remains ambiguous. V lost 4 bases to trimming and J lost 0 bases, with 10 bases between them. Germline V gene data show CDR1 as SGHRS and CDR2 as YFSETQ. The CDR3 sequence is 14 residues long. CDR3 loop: CASSPAGYQETQYF. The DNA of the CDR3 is TGCGCCAGCAGCCCCGCAGGCTACCAAGAGACCCAGTACTTC.

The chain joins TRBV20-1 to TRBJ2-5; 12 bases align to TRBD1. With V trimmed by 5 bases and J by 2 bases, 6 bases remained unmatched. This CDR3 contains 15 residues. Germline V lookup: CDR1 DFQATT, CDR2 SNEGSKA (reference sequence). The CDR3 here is CSAGTGGVGQETQYF. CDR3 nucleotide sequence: TGCAGTGCTGGGACAGGGGGCGTCGGTCAAGAGACCCAGTACTTC.

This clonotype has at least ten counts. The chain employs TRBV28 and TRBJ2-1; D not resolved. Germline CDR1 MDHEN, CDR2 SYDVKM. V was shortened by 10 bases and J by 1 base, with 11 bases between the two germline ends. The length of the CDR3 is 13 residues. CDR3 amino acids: CAIRSASYNEQFF. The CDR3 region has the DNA TGTGCCATCCGGTCGGCTTCCTACAATGAGCAGTTCTTC.

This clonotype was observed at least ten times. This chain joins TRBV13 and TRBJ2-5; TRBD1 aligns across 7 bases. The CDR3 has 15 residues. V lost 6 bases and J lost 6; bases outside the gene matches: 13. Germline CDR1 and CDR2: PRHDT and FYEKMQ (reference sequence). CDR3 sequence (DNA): TGTGCCAGCAGTTTAAGTCACAGGGGTGCAAAGACCCAGTACTTC. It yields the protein CASSLSHRGAKTQYF.

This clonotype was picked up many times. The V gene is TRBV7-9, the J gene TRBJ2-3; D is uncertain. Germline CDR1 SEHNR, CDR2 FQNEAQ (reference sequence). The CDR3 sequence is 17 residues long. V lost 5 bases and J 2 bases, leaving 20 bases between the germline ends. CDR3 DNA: TGTGCCAGCAGCGGCCCGGAGTGGGCGGACCACACAGATACGCAGTATTTT. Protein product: CASSGPEWADHTDTQYF.

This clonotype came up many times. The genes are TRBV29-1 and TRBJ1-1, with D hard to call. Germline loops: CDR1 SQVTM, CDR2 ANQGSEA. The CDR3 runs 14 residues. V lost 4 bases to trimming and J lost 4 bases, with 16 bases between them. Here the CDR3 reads CSVATSGLSTEAFF. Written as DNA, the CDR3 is TGCAGCGTTGCTACGTCTGGGCTGAGCACTGAAGCTTTCTTT.